A selection of T cell receptor beta chains follows, all from one sample in a study of blood T cell repertoires in COVID-19. Using immunoSEQ multiplex PCR, the repertoire was profiled, and TCRdb retains in-frame clones only, with some absent. The table lists roughly 52,000 clones, 88% of them singletons. Sequenced material: peripheral blood. These receptors came from a man between 60 and 75 years old with active COVID-19. Each CDR3 is given with its conserved first and last residue. A D gene is named only where the DNA matches it firmly. Not all rows give a size; the values are once, few, many and, for expanded clones, a class.

v_gene	abundance	j_gene	d_gene	CDR3aa	CDR3nt
TRBV4-2	few	TRBJ2-7	-	CASSQDRGKGYEQYF	TGTGCCAGCAGCCAAGATCGGGGGAAGGGCTACGAGCAGTACTTC
TRBV11-2	-	TRBJ2-1	-	CASRYGERYNEQFF	TGTGCCAGCAGATACGGCGAGCGGTACAATGAGCAGTTCTTC
TRBV24-1	-	TRBJ1-1	TRBD1	CATSITPGTGETEAFF	TGTGCCACCAGTATCACCCCCGGGACAGGGGAAACTGAAGCTTTCTTT
TRBV29-1	-	TRBJ2-7	TRBD2	CSVLTGTSGKQYF	TGCAGCGTTCTAACTGGGACTAGCGGTAAACAGTACTTC
TRBV10-3	once	TRBJ1-2	-	CAISESAGNYGYTF	TGTGCCATCAGTGAGTCTGCAGGGAACTATGGCTACACCTTC
TRBV29-1	-	TRBJ2-2	-	CSVGGRDTGELFF	TGCAGCGTTGGGGGCAGGGACACCGGGGAGCTGTTTTTT
TRBV7-8	-	TRBJ2-4	-	CASSRLQAELAKNIQYF	TGTGCCAGCAGCCGCCTGCAAGCGGAACTAGCCAAAAACATTCAGTACTTC
TRBV7-2	-	TRBJ1-4	-	CASSRPGLTVYEKLFF	TGTGCCAGCAGCAGACCAGGGTTGACGGTTTATGAAAAACTGTTTTTT
TRBV30	once	TRBJ1-1	-	CAWSASVRNTEAFF	TGTGCCTGGAGTGCTTCTGTTCGGAACACTGAAGCTTTCTTT
TRBV19	-	TRBJ1-2	-	CASSISGQRHGYTF	TGTGCCAGTAGTATTTCCGGACAGAGGCACGGCTACACCTTC
TRBV10-3	-	TRBJ2-3	-	CAIKNSEAGDTQYF	TGTGCCATCAAAAACTCCGAAGCGGGAGATACGCAGTATTTT
TRBV7-9	-	TRBJ2-3	-	CASSLRRATDTQYF	TGTGCCAGCAGCCTACGGAGGGCCACAGATACGCAGTATTTT
TRBV6-4	once	TRBJ2-1	TRBD2	CASSDYRTSAHNEQFF	TGTGCCAGCAGTGACTATCGGACTAGCGCTCACAATGAGCAGTTCTTC
TRBV9	-	TRBJ1-1	-	CASSVAGDNTEAFF	TGTGCCAGCAGCGTAGCAGGGGACAACACTGAAGCTTTCTTT
TRBV3-1/TRBV3-2	-	TRBJ1-3	TRBD1	CASSRTGGSGNTIYF	TGTGCCAGCAGCCGGACAGGGGGGTCTGGAAACACCATATATTTT
TRBV5-4	-	TRBJ2-7	TRBD2	CASGQAGLAVNEQYF	TGTGCCAGCGGCCAGGCGGGACTAGCGGTCAACGAGCAGTACTTC
TRBV5-1	-	TRBJ1-1	TRBD1	CASSRGQGGTEAFF	TGCGCCAGCAGCAGGGGACAGGGTGGAACTGAAGCTTTCTTT
TRBV7-9	few	TRBJ2-7	TRBD1	CASRPQGSSYEQYF	TGTGCCAGCAGGCCACAGGGGTCCTCCTACGAGCAGTACTTC
TRBV29-1	-	TRBJ2-2	-	CSVLGATGELFF	TGCAGCGTTTTAGGGGCCACCGGGGAGCTGTTTTTT
TRBV5-8	-	TRBJ1-1	TRBD1	CASSPGQVNTEAFF	TGTGCCAGCAGCCCAGGACAGGTTAACACTGAAGCTTTCTTT
TRBV4-1	-	TRBJ2-4	-	CASSLASRNIQYF	TGCGCCAGCAGCCTAGCTAGCCGAAACATTCAGTACTTC
TRBV9	-	TRBJ1-1	-	CASSVAGVRGHTEAFF	TGTGCCAGCAGCGTAGCGGGGGTCAGAGGACACACTGAAGCTTTCTTT
TRBV19	-	TRBJ2-1	TRBD1	CASRDRGNEQFF	TGTGCCAGTAGAGACAGGGGCAATGAGCAGTTCTTC
TRBV3-1/TRBV3-2	-	TRBJ2-7	-	CASSQEGGVYEQYF	TGTGCCAGCAGCCAAGAAGGGGGGGTCTACGAGCAGTACTTC
TRBV6-5	-	TRBJ2-3	TRBD2	CASSSSSGGTDTQYF	TGTGCCAGCAGTTCCTCTAGCGGGGGCACAGATACGCAGTATTTT
TRBV30	once	TRBJ2-7	-	CAWSGREPNPYEQYF	TGTGCCTGGAGTGGCCGGGAACCAAATCCGTACGAGCAGTACTTC
TRBV27	-	TRBJ2-7	TRBD2	CASSSQYAGGSQYF	TGTGCCAGCAGTTCCCAGTATGCGGGAGGGTCGCAGTACTTC
TRBV11-3	once	TRBJ1-1	-	CASSPGGDTEAFF	TGTGCCAGCAGCCCCGGGGGAGACACTGAAGCTTTCTTT
TRBV4-1	once	TRBJ2-7	TRBD2	CASSQTRTSGYEQYF	TGCGCCAGCAGCCAAACCCGGACTAGCGGTTACGAGCAGTACTTC
TRBV25-1	once	TRBJ1-5	-	CASSESGSNQPQHF	TGTGCCAGCAGTGAATCAGGGAGCAATCAGCCCCAGCATTTT
TRBV3-1/TRBV3-2	-	TRBJ2-1	TRBD1	CASSQLGTGGREQFF	TGTGCCAGCAGCCAGCTCGGGACAGGGGGGAGGGAGCAGTTCTTC
TRBV2	-	TRBJ1-5	TRBD1	CASSEGTGGNQPQHF	TGTGCCAGCAGTGAAGGGACAGGGGGCAATCAGCCCCAGCATTTT
TRBV24-1	-	TRBJ2-5	TRBD1	CATSDGTEETQYF	TGTGCCACCAGTGACGGGACAGAAGAGACCCAGTACTTC
TRBV18	once	TRBJ1-1	TRBD1	CASSPDRWFMNTEAFF	TGTGCCAGCTCACCGGACAGGTGGTTCATGAACACTGAAGCTTTCTTT
TRBV11-2	-	TRBJ2-5	-	CASSYTRAGRRQETQYF	TGTGCCAGCAGCTACACTCGGGCGGGGAGGAGACAAGAGACCCAGTACTTC
TRBV18	-	TRBJ2-1	TRBD1	CASSPDRALYNEQFF	TGTGCCAGCTCACCGGACAGGGCCCTATACAATGAGCAGTTCTTC
TRBV19	-	TRBJ1-2	TRBD1	CASSYGTDYGYTF	TGTGCCAGTAGTTACGGGACAGACTACGGCTACACCTTC
TRBV10-2	-	TRBJ1-4	-	CASRSTNEKLFF	TGCGCCAGCCGGTCAACTAATGAAAAACTGTTTTTT
TRBV18	-	TRBJ2-1	-	CASSPGERYEQFF	TGTGCCAGCTCACCAGGGGAGCGCTATGAGCAGTTCTTC
TRBV2	-	TRBJ2-6	-	CASTPGGGGANVLTF	TGTGCCAGCACCCCCGGGGGTGGTGGGGCCAACGTCCTGACTTTC
TRBV13	-	TRBJ1-5	-	CASSLGYGKNQPQHF	TGTGCCAGCAGCTTAGGGTACGGGAAAAATCAGCCCCAGCATTTT
TRBV4-1	-	TRBJ2-7	TRBD2	CASSLRELAGGAREQYF	TGCGCCAGCAGCCTCCGGGAACTAGCGGGAGGGGCTCGGGAGCAGTACTTC
TRBV3-1/TRBV3-2	-	TRBJ2-5	TRBD2	CASSPGSASGKETQYF	TGTGCCAGCAGCCCGGGGTCGGCTAGCGGGAAGGAGACCCAGTACTTC
TRBV5-1	-	TRBJ1-2	TRBD1	CASSFDKTTGPAGYTF	TGCGCCAGCAGTTTCGACAAGACGACAGGGCCGGCTGGCTACACCTTC
TRBV30	few	TRBJ1-1	-	CACVGSVNTEAFF	TGTGCCTGTGTGGGGAGTGTGAACACTGAAGCTTTCTTT
TRBV20-1	-	TRBJ2-1	TRBD2	CSVVGEGEQFF	TGCAGTGTCGTGGGGGAGGGTGAGCAGTTCTTC
TRBV18	-	TRBJ2-2	-	CASSPGATTGELFF	TGTGCCAGCTCACCAGGAGCGACCACCGGGGAGCTGTTTTTT
TRBV6-1	-	TRBJ2-1	-	CASSEPGEKSEQFF	TGTGCCAGCAGTGAACCAGGGGAAAAAAGTGAGCAGTTCTTC
TRBV21-1	-	TRBJ2-7	-	CASSKPDRFYEQYF	TGTGCCAGCAGCAAACCTGACAGGTTCTACGAGCAGTACTTC
TRBV29-1	few	TRBJ1-1	TRBD1	CSGTGQGNTEAFF	TGCAGCGGGACGGGACAGGGGAACACTGAAGCTTTCTTT
TRBV3-1/TRBV3-2	-	TRBJ2-6	TRBD1	CASSRQGSSGANVLTF	TGTGCCAGCAGCCGACAGGGATCCTCTGGGGCCAACGTCCTGACTTTC
TRBV9	-	TRBJ2-6	-	CASSVEGAGANVLTF	TGTGCCAGCAGCGTAGAAGGGGCCGGGGCCAACGTCCTGACTTTC
TRBV7-3	-	TRBJ2-3	TRBD1	CASSPAGTDTDTQYF	TGTGCCAGCAGCCCGGCCGGGACAGACACAGATACGCAGTATTTT